The present entry profiles one TCR beta chain with its context. Its antigen is still unknown. Deletions cut 4 bases from V and 4 bases from J, with 11 bases between. The CDR3 contains 14 residues. CDR1 and CDR2 (germline): LGHNA, YSLEER. The sample is drawn from a study of a mutant IDH1 vaccine in newly diagnosed glioma. Turning to the study itself: Patients began vaccination 4-6 weeks after radiotherapy alone, or with temozolomide cycles. Treated patients showed a male proportion of around 62%, a female proportion of about 40%, and a mean age of around 40 years.

Profiling relied on immunoSEQ multiplex PCR, and the TCRdb table lists in-frame clones only, not all of them. The sample has approximately 70,000 clones, about 87% seen once. Time point defined: week 23, last vaccination. All doses held 300 ug of mutant IDH1 20-mer peptide, with topical imiquimod. This specimen was PBMCs, taken from a glioma patient whose treatment included an IDH1 peptide vaccine. The rearrangement joins TRBV4-3 to TRBJ1-5; D may be TRBD1 (5 bases). The TCR comes from a man aged 18 to 29 with glioma. In DNA form, the CDR3 reads TGCGCCAGCAGCCGCGGACCAGGGAATCAGCCCCAGCATTTT. This translates into CASSRGPGNQPQHF.